This T cell receptor beta chain is drawn from a study of T cell repertoires in cytomegalovirus infection. Study in general: Well-studied HLA-B-restricted CMV epitopes were used in the study alongside recently identified HLA-C-restricted ones.

TCRdb passed the reads through MiXCR, listing each CDR3 protein once. Among 800,000 to 950,000 distinct CDR3 sequences, about 33% were seen once, and the ten largest hold about an eighth. In the case of this clonotype: Its cognate antigen is unknown.

Germline CDR1 is LGHNT and CDR2 is FRNRAP. The V end was cut by 2 bases, the J end by 6 bases, with 8 bases between. This CDR3 contains 13 residues. J is TRBJ2-1 and V is TRBV12-5; D call uncertain. The sequence was obtained from a human donor in good health (CMV status not recorded). Some clones in this sample may be carry-over from other donors' samples. The specimen was cultured CD8+ T cells from PBMCs, collected from culture after CMV antigen stimulation. The CDR3 bases are TGTGCTAGTGGTTTGTCAGGCTGCAATGAGCAGTTCTTC. This gives the protein CASGLSGCNEQFF.